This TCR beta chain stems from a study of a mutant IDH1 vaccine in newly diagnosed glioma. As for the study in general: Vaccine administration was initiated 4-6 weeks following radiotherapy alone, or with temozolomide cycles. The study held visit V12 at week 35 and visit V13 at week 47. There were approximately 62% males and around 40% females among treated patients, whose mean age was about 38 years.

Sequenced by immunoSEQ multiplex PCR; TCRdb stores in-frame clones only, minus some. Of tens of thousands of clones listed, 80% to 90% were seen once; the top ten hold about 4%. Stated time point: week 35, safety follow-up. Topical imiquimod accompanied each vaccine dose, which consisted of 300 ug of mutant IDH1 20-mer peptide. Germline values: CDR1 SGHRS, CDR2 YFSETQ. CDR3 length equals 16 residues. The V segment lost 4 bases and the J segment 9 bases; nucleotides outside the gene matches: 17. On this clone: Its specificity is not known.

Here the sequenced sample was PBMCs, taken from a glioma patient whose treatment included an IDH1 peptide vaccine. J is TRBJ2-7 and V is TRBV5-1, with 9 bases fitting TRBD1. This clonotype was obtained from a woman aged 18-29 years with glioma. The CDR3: CASSLVEGQGSLGQYF. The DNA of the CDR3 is TGCGCCAGCAGCCTGGTCGAAGGACAGGGGTCTTTAGGGCAGTACTTC.